This is a list of T cell receptor beta chains from one sample in a study of cytomegalovirus exposure and HLA in healthy donors. Assay: immunoSEQ multiplex PCR; the TCRdb copy retains only in-frame clones and omits some. Among about 250,000 clones listed, 72% were seen once. The sequenced sample was PBMCs. The source is a female donor in good health and CMV-seronegative. Both conserved end residues are part of each CDR3. Each record gives: D gene, clone size, J gene, V gene, CDR3 DNA, CDR3 protein. The D gene is left open where the match is weak. Not all rows give a size; the values are once, few, many and, for expanded clones, a class.

TRBD2,NA,TRBJ2-3,TRBV7-3,TGTGCCAGCAGCCCCAGACTAGCGGGGGCGAGCACAGATACGCAGTATTTT,CASSPRLAGASTDTQYF
NA,NA,TRBJ2-6,TRBV5-4,TGTGCCAGCAGCGGACGGGGGGCGGGAGGGGCCAACGTCCTGACTTTC,CASSGRGAGGANVLTF
TRBD2,NA,TRBJ2-3,TRBV4-1,TGCGCCAGCAGCCATTCCTCGTCTAGCGGGAGGAGAGATACGCAGTATTTT,CASSHSSSSGRRDTQYF
TRBD1,NA,TRBJ1-2,TRBV5-4,TGTGCCAGCAGCTCGCAGGGGGACTATGGCTACACCTTC,CASSSQGDYGYTF
NA,NA,TRBJ1-1,TRBV2,TGTGCCACCCCTTTGATATCGGTGAACACTGAAGCTTTCTTT,CATPLISVNTEAFF
NA,NA,TRBJ2-5,TRBV10-3,TGTGCCATCAGTGGGGCAGAAGAGACCCAGTACTTC,CAISGAEETQYF
TRBD1,NA,TRBJ1-2,TRBV2,TGTGCCAGCAAGGGGGACAGGGGCCAACCGGAAGGCTACACCTTC,CASKGDRGQPEGYTF
NA,NA,TRBJ2-7,TRBV5-1,TGCGCCAGCAGCTACTCTTTAGCTGGAAGCTCCTACGAGCAGTACTTC,CASSYSLAGSSYEQYF
NA,NA,TRBJ1-1,TRBV10-2,TGCGCCAGCGGGGGGTCACCCACTGAAGCTTTCTTT,CASGGSPTEAFF
NA,NA,TRBJ1-2,TRBV13,TGTGCCAGCGCTTCTAAGGGGGGGGGAGGCTATGGCTACACCTTC,CASASKGGGGYGYTF
TRBD2,once,TRBJ2-1,TRBV11-3,TGTGCCAGCACCCGGGGACTAGCGGGAGGGGTCTATGAGCAGTTCTTC,CASTRGLAGGVYEQFF
NA,NA,TRBJ2-7,TRBV5-1,TGCGCCAGCAGCTTGACAGCAATATCCTACGAGCAGTACTTC,CASSLTAISYEQYF
TRBD1,many,TRBJ1-4,TRBV7-9,TGTGCCAGCAGCTTAGCGGCTCCGGGACAGGGGAAACTGTTTTTT,CASSLAAPGQGKLFF
NA,NA,TRBJ2-7,TRBV28,TGTGCCAGCAGAAACCCCGAGAACTACGAGCAGTACTTC,CASRNPENYEQYF
TRBD1,NA,TRBJ2-2,TRBV7-3,TGTGCCAGCAGCTTCAGGACAGGGGGCGGCACCGGGGAGCTGTTTTTT,CASSFRTGGGTGELFF
TRBD1,NA,TRBJ2-7,TRBV10-1,TGCGCCAGCAGTGGGGGACAGGGGTCCCTATTCAGCTCCTACGAGCAGTACTTC,CASSGGQGSLFSSYEQYF
NA,NA,TRBJ2-7,TRBV7-9,TGTTCCAGCACTGCGCCAGGGGAAAGCGAGCAGTACTTC,CSSTAPGESEQYF
TRBD2,few,TRBJ2-1,TRBV4-2,TGTGCCAGCAGCCAACGAAGAGCGGGATCCTACAATGAGCAGTTCTTC,CASSQRRAGSYNEQFF
TRBD2,NA,TRBJ2-7,TRBV9,TGTGCCAGCAGCCTCGGGACTAGCGGATACGAGCAGTACTTC,CASSLGTSGYEQYF
NA,once,TRBJ1-1,TRBV18,TGTGCCAGCTCGCCCCTCCTAGGACAGCCCTCTTCAGCTTTCTTT,CASSPLLGQPSSAFF
NA,NA,TRBJ1-2,TRBV7-9,TGTTCCAGCAGCCGAGGAGGGATAAACTATGGCTACACCTTC,CSSSRGGINYGYTF
NA,NA,TRBJ2-2,TRBV19,TGTGCCAGTAGTTATTTCACCGGGGAGCTGTTTTTT,CASSYFTGELFF
NA,few,TRBJ1-1,TRBV15,TGTGCCACCAGCAGAGATCGGTTTGGGGGGACTGAAGCTTTCTTT,CATSRDRFGGTEAFF
NA,NA,TRBJ2-5,TRBV11-2,TGTGCCAGCAGCTTTTCGGGGGAGACCCAGTACTTC,CASSFSGETQYF
NA,once,TRBJ2-7,TRBV11-2,TGTGCCAGCAGCTTAGGCGACAGATATGGCGAGCAGTACTTC,CASSLGDRYGEQYF
TRBD1,NA,TRBJ1-3,TRBV19,TGTGCCAGTAGTAAAGACAGGGCTGGAAACACCATATATTTT,CASSKDRAGNTIYF
TRBD2,NA,TRBJ2-3,TRBV6-1,TGTGCCAGCAGTGGTGCCCCCGCTGCGGGAGAAGATACGCAGTATTTT,CASSGAPAAGEDTQYF
NA,NA,TRBJ1-2,TRBV30,TGTGCCTGCGACACTCCAACGGGGGAGAGCGGCTACACCTTC,CACDTPTGESGYTF
NA,NA,TRBJ1-4,TRBV6-1,TGTGCCAGCAGCCCCCAGGGGATTGAAAAACTGTTTTTT,CASSPQGIEKLFF
NA,once,TRBJ2-4,TRBV4-1,TGCGCCAGCAGCGGAGCAGTAATAGCCAAAAACATTCAGTACTTC,CASSGAVIAKNIQYF
TRBD1,NA,TRBJ2-2,TRBV4-1,TGCGCCAGCAGCCCAGGGGGCGAAGCCGGGGAGCTGTTTTTT,CASSPGGEAGELFF
TRBD2,NA,TRBJ2-3,TRBV6-1,TGTGCCAGCAGTTTAGCGGGGAGTATAGATACGCAGTATTTT,CASSLAGSIDTQYF
NA,NA,TRBJ1-5,TRBV6-6,TGTGCCAGCAGTTTAAAGCCAGGGGCCGCGCAGCCCCAGCATTTT,CASSLKPGAAQPQHF
NA,NA,TRBJ2-4,TRBV7-9,TGTGCCAGCAGCTTAGCAATGCCAGGCCCAAACATTCAGTACTTC,CASSLAMPGPNIQYF
TRBD1,few,TRBJ2-7,TRBV15,TGTGCCACCAGCAGAGATCCCTCCGGGACAGGGGGAAGGGGCTACGAGCAGTACTTC,CATSRDPSGTGGRGYEQYF
TRBD1,NA,TRBJ2-7,TRBV5-5,TGTGCCAGCAGCTCGACGACAGGGTACGAGCAGTACTTC,CASSSTTGYEQYF
TRBD1,few,TRBJ1-1,TRBV27,TGTGCCAGCAGTACGGGACAGGGATTCCCTGAAGCTTTCTTT,CASSTGQGFPEAFF
NA,NA,TRBJ1-2,TRBV6-6,TGTGCCAGCAGGAATAGGGACACCTCAAGTCGTTATGGCTACACCTTC,CASRNRDTSSRYGYTF
NA,NA,TRBJ2-7,TRBV5-6,TGTGCCAGCAGCCACAGGGAAACCTACGAGCAGTACTTC,CASSHRETYEQYF
TRBD1,few,TRBJ1-2,TRBV6-6,TGTGCCAGCAGTACCACCACCGACAGGGGAATATTCACCTTC,CASSTTTDRGIFTF
NA,NA,TRBJ1-2,TRBV27,TGTGCCACCTTGGACTATTTTAACTATGGCTACACCTTC,CATLDYFNYGYTF
NA,few,TRBJ2-5,TRBV6-1,TGTGCCAGCAGTGAAGCGGCCGCCCAGTACTTC,CASSEAAAQYF
NA,NA,TRBJ2-7,TRBV29-1,TGCAGCGTTGGAGTGTCCTACGAGCAGTACTTC,CSVGVSYEQYF
TRBD2,NA,TRBJ2-3,TRBV30,TGTGCCTGGGCAGGACTAGCGGGAGGTATAGCGTTTCTTGCAGATACGCAGTATTTT,CAWAGLAGGIAFLADTQYF
TRBD1,NA,TRBJ1-2,TRBV6-5,TGTGCCAGCAGAGGACAGGGAGTTAGCTATGGCTACACCTTC,CASRGQGVSYGYTF
NA,NA,TRBJ1-2,TRBV5-8,TGTGCCAGCAGCCCCGACAGGAACTATGGCTACACCTTC,CASSPDRNYGYTF
NA,NA,TRBJ2-7,TRBV28,TGTGCCAGCAGTCCGATGGGGCTCAGGACCTACGAGCAGTACTTC,CASSPMGLRTYEQYF
TRBD1,NA,TRBJ2-7,TRBV11-2,TGTGCCAGCAGCTTAGGCCCTACAGGGGTTCAGGAGCAGTACTTC,CASSLGPTGVQEQYF
NA,NA,TRBJ2-7,TRBV11-3,TGTGCCAGCAGTCAGCCGGGAAGCTCCTACGAGCAGTACTTC,CASSQPGSSYEQYF